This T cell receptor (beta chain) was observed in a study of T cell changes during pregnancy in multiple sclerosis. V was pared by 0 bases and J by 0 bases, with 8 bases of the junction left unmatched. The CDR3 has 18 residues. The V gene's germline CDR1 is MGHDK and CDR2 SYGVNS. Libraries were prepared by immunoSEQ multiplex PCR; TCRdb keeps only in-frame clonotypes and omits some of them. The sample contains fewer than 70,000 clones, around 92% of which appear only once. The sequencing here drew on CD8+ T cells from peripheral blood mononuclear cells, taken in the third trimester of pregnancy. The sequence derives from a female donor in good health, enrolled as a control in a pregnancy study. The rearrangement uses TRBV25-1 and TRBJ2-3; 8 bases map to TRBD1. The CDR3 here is CASSEYYRTGRSTDTQYF. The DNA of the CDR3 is TGTGCCAGCAGTGAATATTACCGGACAGGGCGAAGCACAGATACGCAGTATTTT.